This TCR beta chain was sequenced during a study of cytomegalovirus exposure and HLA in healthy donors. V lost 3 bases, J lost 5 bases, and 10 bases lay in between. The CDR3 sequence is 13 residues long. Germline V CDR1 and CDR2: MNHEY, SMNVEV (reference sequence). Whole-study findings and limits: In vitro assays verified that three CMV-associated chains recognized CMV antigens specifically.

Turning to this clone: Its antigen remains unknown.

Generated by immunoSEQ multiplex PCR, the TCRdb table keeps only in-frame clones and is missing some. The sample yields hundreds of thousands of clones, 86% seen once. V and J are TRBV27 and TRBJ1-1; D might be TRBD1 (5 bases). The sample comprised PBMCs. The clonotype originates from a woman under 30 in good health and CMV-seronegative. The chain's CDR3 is CASSLAGKTEAFF. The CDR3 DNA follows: TGTGCCAGCAGTTTGGCAGGGAAGACTGAAGCTTTCTTT.